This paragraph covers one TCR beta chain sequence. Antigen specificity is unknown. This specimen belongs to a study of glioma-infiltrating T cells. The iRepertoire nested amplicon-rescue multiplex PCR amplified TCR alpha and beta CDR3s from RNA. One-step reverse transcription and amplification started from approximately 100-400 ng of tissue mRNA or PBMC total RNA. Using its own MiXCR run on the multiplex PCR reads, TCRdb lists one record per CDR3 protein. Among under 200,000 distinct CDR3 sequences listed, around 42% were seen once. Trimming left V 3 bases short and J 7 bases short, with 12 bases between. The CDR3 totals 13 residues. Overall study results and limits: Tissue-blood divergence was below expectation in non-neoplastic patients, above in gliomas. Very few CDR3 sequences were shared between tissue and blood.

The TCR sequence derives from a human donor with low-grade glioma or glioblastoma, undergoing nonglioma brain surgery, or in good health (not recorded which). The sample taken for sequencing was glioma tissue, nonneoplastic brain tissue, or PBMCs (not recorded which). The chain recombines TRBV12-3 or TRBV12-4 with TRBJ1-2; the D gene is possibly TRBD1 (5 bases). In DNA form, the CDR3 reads TGTGCCAGCAGTTTCAGGGTAGTAGGTGGCTACACCTTC. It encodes CASSFRVVGGYTF.